These T cell receptor beta chains were read from a single sample in a study of blood T cell repertoires in COVID-19. TCRdb's copy holds only in-frame clones and misses some; the assay was immunoSEQ multiplex PCR. This table holds 200,000 or so clones, 60% to 85% found once. Sequenced: peripheral blood. The receptors stem from a man aged 55-75 years with active or convalescent COVID-19. Each CDR3 is given with its conserved first and last residue. Each record gives: D gene, J gene, V gene, clone size, CDR3 DNA, CDR3 protein. D genes are given only for firm matches. Not every row has a clone size; where given, it reads once, few, many or a size class.

>NA|TRBJ1-6|TRBV5-6|NA
TGTGCCAGCAGCTTGGGCTCTCCCTCGATAGTAGGGGATTCACCCCTCCACTTT
CASSLGSPSIVGDSPLHF
>TRBD2|TRBJ2-7|TRBV6-5|NA
TGTGCCAAGACTAGCGGATCCTACGAGCAGTACTTC
CAKTSGSYEQYF
>NA|TRBJ1-1|TRBV2|NA
TGTGCCAGTGCTAACAGGGCCTTTCTAGCTTTCTTT
CASANRAFLAFF
>TRBD1|TRBJ2-3|TRBV29-1|NA
TGCAGCGGAGAGGCCCGACAGGGGGCGGGAGATACGCAGTATTTT
CSGEARQGAGDTQYF
>NA|TRBJ1-2|TRBV13|NA
TGTGCCAGCAGCCCTCCAGCGTATGGCTACACCTTC
CASSPPAYGYTF
>NA|TRBJ1-1|TRBV19|NA
TGTGCCAGTAGTATTGGGATGGGCGGGGGCCGAAACACTGAAGCTTTCTTT
CASSIGMGGGRNTEAFF
>NA|TRBJ1-1|TRBV28|NA
TGTGCCAGCAGACGCAGGGACACCAGAGCCACTGAAGCTTTCTTT
CASRRRDTRATEAFF
>NA|TRBJ1-6|TRBV5-1|once
TGCGCCAGCGGTCCAACGGGGGATTCACCCCTCCACTTT
CASGPTGDSPLHF
>NA|TRBJ2-5|TRBV5-1|NA
TGCGCCAGCAGCTTGTCCGGGAACCAAGAGACCCAGTACTTC
CASSLSGNQETQYF
>NA|TRBJ2-1|TRBV6-5|few
TGTGCCAGCAGCCTCCTACCTCCAGGAAACAATGAGCAGTTCTTC
CASSLLPPGNNEQFF
>TRBD2|TRBJ2-7|TRBV2|NA
TGTGCCAGCAGTCAGGGACTATCCCGGCTCGAGCAGTACTTC
CASSQGLSRLEQYF